Listed here are 23 T cell receptor beta chains from one sample, sequenced in a study of T-cell reconstitution after alpha-beta-depleted transplantation in children. Unique molecular identifiers were incorporated into the prepared TCRbeta library. TCRdb re-called the PCR reads through MiXCR, storing one row per CDR3 protein. The sample holds around 250,000 distinct CDR3 sequences, 25% seen once. Sequenced material: PBMCs, taken before TCRalphabeta/CD19-depleted stem cell transplant. These TCRs come from a girl aged 2 to 10 with Fanconi anemia, due to receive a stem cell transplant.

This clonotype showed up many times. The CDR3 bases are TGCAGTGCTAGAGAATTAGCGGGAGAGGGCCTTTGGGAGCAGTACTTC. It translates to CSARELAGEGLWEQYF. The chain recombines TRBV20-1 with TRBJ2-7, with 9 bases identical to TRBD2. This CDR3 has 16 amino acids. Germline V gene lookup returns CDR1 DFQATT and CDR2 SNEGSKA (reference sequence). With V trimmed by 0 bases and J by 7 bases, 13 bases remained unmatched.

The genes are TRBV4-1 and TRBJ2-7; no reliable D call. The CDR3 runs 14 residues. V shed 0 bases and J shed 3 bases, with 9 bases lying between them. CDR1 is MGHRA and CDR2 is YSYEKL in the germline V gene. Here the CDR3 reads CASSQDARYYEQYF. CDR3 nucleotide sequence: TGCGCCAGCAGCCAAGATGCACGATACTACGAGCAGTACTTC.

The chain links TRBV23-1 to TRBJ2-4; TRBD2 aligns across 10 bases. TRBV23-1 is treated as an ORF (open reading frame) with a function not yet certain. The J segment lost 2 bases and the V segment lost 7 bases, leaving 11 bases of the junction unmatched. The CDR3 spans 17 residues. The CDR3 region has the DNA TGCGCCAGCACGGGACTAGCGAACATCCTAACCAAAAACATTCAGTACTTC. Translation: CASTGLANILTKNIQYF.

V is TRBV9 and J is TRBJ2-2; D may be TRBD2 (6 bases). V was clipped by 0 bases and J by 11 bases, with 11 bases between them. This CDR3 spans 13 amino acids. CDR1 is SGDLS, CDR2 YYNGEE, per germline. The CDR3 loop reads CASSVDGGTELFF. CDR3 nucleotides: TGTGCCAGCAGCGTAGACGGGGGTACTGAGCTGTTTTTT.

This clonotype was counted between two and nine times. The genes are TRBV29-1 and TRBJ2-3, with 8 bases identical to TRBD1. The CDR3 totals 16 residues. The V segment lost 1 base and the J segment 2 bases; nucleotides outside the gene matches: 8. Germline values: CDR1 SQVTM, CDR2 ANQGSEA. In DNA form, the CDR3 reads TGCAGCGTTGAAGGCGGACAGGGAGGCTCCACAGATACGCAGTATTTT. Translated, it gives CSVEGGQGGSTDTQYF.

This clonotype was seen repeatedly, ten times or more. The chain uses TRBV6-6 and TRBJ2-7; no clear D gene. CDR1 and CDR2 from the germline V gene are MNHNY and SVGAGI (reference sequence). V lost 5 bases, J lost 4 bases, and 9 bases lay in between. The length of the CDR3 is 12 residues. The CDR3 sequence: CASSQTSYEQYF. In nucleotides, the CDR3 is TGTGCCAGCAGTCAGACATCGTACGAGCAGTACTTC.

This chain links TRBV6-1 with TRBJ2-7; 13 bases fit TRBD2. The length of the CDR3 is 15 residues. From germline, CDR1 is MNHNS and CDR2 SASEGT. The ends lost 5 bases at V and 3 bases at J; junction bases unmatched: 4. In DNA form, the CDR3 reads TGTGCCAGCAGTCGGGGACTAGCGGGGATCTACGAGCAGTACTTC. It translates to CASSRGLAGIYEQYF.

The V gene is TRBV9, the J gene TRBJ2-3; 8 nucleotides match TRBD2. Germline V gene data show CDR1 as SGDLS and CDR2 as YYNGEE. CDR3 length equals 17 residues. The V and J ends lost 0 bases and 1 base, in that order; junction bases with no gene match: 7. In DNA form, the CDR3 reads TGTGCCAGCAGCGTAGTGGCGGGGGGATGGGGCACAGATACGCAGTATTTT. It codes for CASSVVAGGWGTDTQYF. Complete variable domain (other parts from reference TRBV9 and TRBJ2-3): DSGVTQTPKHLITATGQRVTLRCSPRSGDLSVYWYQQSLDQGLQFLIQYYNGEERAKGNILERFSAQQFPDLHSELNLSSLELGDSALYFCASSVVAGGWGTDTQYFGPGTRLTVL.

Only a few counts were recorded for this clonotype. The gene calls are TRBV12-3 or TRBV12-4 and TRBJ2-2; the match to TRBD2 covers 7 bases. The CDR3 is 16 residues long. V gave up 8 bases and J gave up 6 bases; unmatched junction bases: 15. The CDR3 region is CASHGASGRGAGELFF. CDR3 bases: TGTGCCAGCCACGGGGCTAGCGGTCGGGGGGCCGGGGAGCTGTTTTTT.

This clonotype was observed a handful of times. The chain recombines TRBV19 with TRBJ2-5, with TRBD1 identical over 8 bases. Germline V gene sequence: CDR1 LNHDA, CDR2 SQIVND (reference sequence). Trimming at V came to 7 bases and at J to 3 bases, leaving 7 bases not matched to a gene. CDR3 length equals 14 residues. DNA for the CDR3: TGTGCCAGTACTAAGACAGGGGATGAAGAGACCCAGTACTTC. This sequence encodes CASTKTGDEETQYF. Variable domain in full (rest from reference TRBV19 and TRBJ2-5): DGGITQSPKYLFRKEGQNVTLSCEQNLNHDAMYWYRQDPGQGLRLIYYSQIVNDFQKGDIAEGYSVSREKKESFPLTVTSAQKNPTAFYLCASTKTGDEETQYFGPGTRLLVL.

The chain uses TRBV9 and TRBJ2-3; 10 positions match TRBD2. Germline CDR1 reads SGDLS; CDR2 reads YYNGEE. V was pared by 4 bases and J by 3 bases, with 11 bases of the junction left unmatched. This CDR3 comprises 17 residues. This CDR3 is CASSYPLSGGRTDTQYF. Here the CDR3 DNA reads TGTGCCAGCAGCTATCCACTTAGCGGGGGGAGGACAGATACGCAGTATTTT.

The chain combines TRBV20-1 with TRBJ2-7; TRBD1 matches 7 bases. V lost 6 bases, J lost 4 bases, and 12 bases stayed unmatched. Germline V CDR1 and CDR2: DFQATT, SNEGSKA (reference sequence). This CDR3 region has 14 residues. CDR3 nucleotides: TGCAGTGCACAACACGGGACAGTTTTTTACGAGCAGTACTTC. Its protein product is CSAQHGTVFYEQYF.

This clonotype was observed many times. The chain has TRBV29-1 and TRBJ1-2, with TRBD1 identical over 8 bases. J gave up 4 bases and V 2 bases, and 3 bases lay outside the gene matches. The CDR3 runs 13 residues. Germline V gene lookup returns CDR1 SQVTM and CDR2 ANQGSEA. The CDR3 sequence: CSVERTGSYGYTF. The CDR3 DNA follows: TGCAGCGTTGAACGGACAGGGAGCTATGGCTACACCTTC. The complete variable domain, with remaining parts taken from reference TRBV29-1 and TRBJ1-2, reads SAVISQKPSRDICQRGTSLTIQCQVDSQVTMMFWYRQQPGQSLTLIATANQGSEATYESGFVIDKFPISRPNLTFSTLTVSNMSPEDSSIYLCSVERTGSYGYTFGSGTRLTVV.

This clonotype appeared many times. The CDR3 nucleotides read TGTGCCAGCGGCGGGGGGCACTACGAGCAGTACTTC. The encoded protein is CASGGGHYEQYF. The chain carries TRBV12-3 or TRBV12-4 and TRBJ2-7; 8 nucleotides line up with TRBD2. The junction had 3 bases not matched to a gene; V was cut back by 8 bases and J by 3 bases. This CDR3 comprises 12 residues.

The genes are TRBV28 and TRBJ2-3; TRBD2 aligns across 7 bases. The V segment lost 1 base and the J segment 4 bases; nucleotides outside the gene matches: 8. The CDR3 extends over 16 amino acids. Per germline, CDR1 MDHEN and CDR2 SYDVKM. CDR3 in DNA: TGTGCCAGCAGTTTATTCGGACTAGAGGTCGCAGATACGCAGTATTTT. This sequence encodes CASSLFGLEVADTQYF.

CDR3 coding DNA: TGCAGCGTTGAATCGGGCTCCTACGAGCAGTACTTC. Translation gives CSVESGSYEQYF. The chain combines TRBV29-1 with TRBJ2-7, with D unresolved. V dropped 2 bases and J dropped 0 bases, with 5 bases sitting between them. The germline CDR1 and CDR2 sequences are SQVTM and ANQGSEA. The CDR3 totals 12 residues.

CDR3 DNA: TGTGCCAGCACCACAGGATCCGGAGAGACCCAGTACTTC. Translation: CASTTGSGETQYF. The V gene is TRBV7-9, the J gene TRBJ2-5, with D possibly being TRBD1 (5 bases). Per germline, CDR1 SEHNR and CDR2 FQNEAQ (reference sequence). The CDR3 totals 13 residues. The V and J ends lost 7 bases and 4 bases respectively, with 13 bases between them.

In its sample, this clonotype was seen many times. The chain carries TRBV20-1 and TRBJ2-7; 12 bases are a match to TRBD2. The V segment lost 7 bases and the J segment 12 bases; nucleotides outside the gene matches: 7. From germline, CDR1 is DFQATT and CDR2 SNEGSKA (reference sequence). CDR3 length: 11 residues. In DNA, the CDR3 is TGCAGTGTCCGGACTAGCGGGAATCGGTACTTC. Translating gives CSVRTSGNRYF.

This clonotype was observed at least ten times. The chain carries TRBV5-6 and TRBJ2-1, with 10 bases fitting TRBD1. CDR1 and CDR2 (germline): SGHDT, YYEEEE. The length of the CDR3 is 14 residues. V dropped 5 bases and J dropped 4; count of bases not matched to a gene: 3. The CDR3: CASSMGQGYNEQFF. Here the CDR3 DNA reads TGTGCCAGCAGTATGGGACAGGGGTACAATGAGCAGTTCTTC.

This clonotype has ten or more counts. The gene calls are TRBV28 and TRBJ1-5, with D unclear. V lost 2 bases to trimming and J lost 2 bases, with 7 bases between them. This CDR3 comprises 14 residues. CDR1 is MDHEN, CDR2 SYDVKM, per germline. Here the CDR3 DNA reads TGTGCCAGCAGTTTAACAGCGCGCAATCAGCCCCAGCATTTT. Encoded protein: CASSLTARNQPQHF. Together with reference TRBV28 and TRBJ1-5, the CDR3 gives the full variable domain: DVKVTQSSRYLVKRTGEKVFLECVQDMDHENMFWYRQDPGLGLRLIYFSYDVKMKEKGDIPEGYSVSREKKERFSLILESASTNQTSMYLCASSLTARNQPQHFGDGTRLSIL.

This clonotype was found many times. The chain is built from TRBV7-2 and TRBJ2-3; maybe TRBD1 (6 bases). CDR3 size: 16 residues. Trimming removed 5 bases at V and 0 bases at J, with 15 bases between. Germline values: CDR1 SGHTA, CDR2 FQGNSA. CDR3 protein: CASSPRGRGSTDTQYF. Written as DNA, the CDR3 is TGTGCCAGCAGCCCTCGGGGTAGGGGGAGCACAGATACGCAGTATTTT.

This clonotype turned up a few times. The chain links TRBV20-1 to TRBJ2-1; D is ambiguous. The CDR3 has 12 residues. Germline assignment: CDR1 DFQATT and CDR2 SNEGSKA (reference sequence). Trimming removed 5 bases at V and 6 bases at J, with 11 bases between. The CDR3 region is CSAARTPNEQFF. DNA for the CDR3: TGCAGTGCTGCGCGGACCCCCAATGAGCAGTTCTTC.

This rearrangement joins TRBV7-3 to TRBJ2-3; unclear D gene. The CDR3 contains 15 residues. Trimming removed 2 bases from V and 2 bases from J, with 11 bases in between. Germline values: CDR1 SGHTA, CDR2 FQGTGA. In DNA, the CDR3 is TGTGCCAGCAGCTTATCAGGCGGTTTCACAGATACGCAGTATTTT. Its protein is CASSLSGGFTDTQYF.